This TCR beta chain was captured by sequencing in a study of control samples from healthy donors and cancer patients. This CDR3 is 13 amino acids long. Germline V gene sequence: CDR1 LGHDT, CDR2 YNNKEL (reference sequence). Trimming removed 4 bases at V and 1 base at J, with 7 bases between. TCRdb's copy holds only in-frame clones and misses some; the assay was immunoSEQ multiplex PCR. Of over 100,000 clones listed, over 80% are singletons. The sequenced sample was blood. This sequence joins TRBV3-1 (or the pseudogene TRBV3-2) and TRBJ1-1; no clear D. This TCR derives from a woman in her 50s in good health. The CDR3 nucleotides read TGTGCCAGCAGCCGAGGACGGAACACTGAAGCTTTCTTT. It translates to CASSRGRNTEAFF.